These 18 T cell receptor beta chains share one sample of origin, sequenced in a study of blood T cell repertoires in COVID-19. This table comes from immunoSEQ multiplex PCR, and its TCRdb copy is limited to in-frame clones, with some not included. Here the sample spans roughly 300,000 clones, 75% to 95% being singletons. Sequenced material: PBMCs or T cells enriched from blood (not recorded which). These receptor sequences come from a young woman who had recovered from COVID-19.

CDR3 DNA: TGTGCCAGCAGCCTTACAGGGTATTTT. This codes for CASSLTGYF. The chain links TRBV5-6 to TRBJ2-3, with D tentatively TRBD1 (5 bases). CDR3 size: 9 residues. The germline V gene encodes CDR1 SGHDT and CDR2 YYEEEE. Trimming cost V 4 bases and J 14 bases, with 8 bases left between them.

The chain uses TRBV6-5 and TRBJ2-2; TRBD2 is a possible D gene (6 bases). V shed 7 bases and J shed 3 bases, with 15 bases lying between them. The CDR3 is made up of 15 amino acids. Germline CDR1 and CDR2: MNHEY and SVGAGI. This CDR3 is CASTREQYDTGELFF. The CDR3 region has the DNA TGTGCCAGCACTCGGGAGCAATACGACACCGGGGAGCTGTTTTTT.

The rearrangement links TRBV9 to TRBJ2-7; 7 bases agree with TRBD1. With V trimmed by 3 bases and J by 6 bases, 3 bases remained unmatched. The germline gives CDR1 SGDLS, CDR2 YYNGEE. The CDR3 runs to 12 residues. The DNA of the CDR3 is TGTGCCAGCAGCGATACAGGGGTCGAGCAGTACTTC. It translates to CASSDTGVEQYF.

The chain uses TRBV7-2 and TRBJ2-3, with D possibly TRBD2 on 5 matching bases. The CDR3 loop spans 14 amino acids. The V gene's germline CDR1 is SGHTA and CDR2 FQGNSA. V lost 5 bases and J lost 1, with 10 bases in between. CDR3 sequence reads: CASSPLEGTDTQYF. In DNA, the CDR3 is TGTGCCAGCAGCCCCCTGGAGGGCACAGATACGCAGTATTTT.

The chain employs TRBV7-2 and TRBJ2-1; TRBD2 aligns across 7 bases. Trimming removed 5 bases from V and 7 bases from J; junction bases left unmatched: 8. The CDR3 sequence is 14 residues long. Germline V gene data show CDR1 as SGHTA and CDR2 as FQGNSA. The CDR3: CASSRQRDSNEQFF. In nucleotides, the CDR3 is TGTGCCAGCAGCCGGCAGCGGGATAGTAATGAGCAGTTCTTC.

V is TRBV9 and J is TRBJ2-5, with 12 bases that match TRBD2. Germline loops: CDR1 SGDLS, CDR2 YYNGEE. The length of the CDR3 is 18 residues. V gave up 3 bases and J gave up 2 bases; unmatched junction bases: 11. CDR3 loop: CASSARLAGETNQETQYF. For the CDR3, the DNA is TGTGCCAGCAGCGCAAGACTAGCGGGAGAGACCAATCAAGAGACCCAGTACTTC.

This rearrangement joins TRBV7-2 to TRBJ1-2; TRBD1 matches 8 bases. This CDR3 spans 13 amino acids. The germline CDR1 and CDR2 sequences are SGHTA and FQGNSA. J lost 7 bases, V lost 4 bases, and 5 bases had no gene match. CDR3 DNA: TGTGCCAGCAGCTACCGGGACAGGCCTGGCTACACCTTC. Protein product: CASSYRDRPGYTF.

The CDR3 loop is CSVEGVGGYYGYTF. As DNA, the CDR3 is TGCAGCGTTGAAGGGGTAGGGGGCTACTATGGCTACACCTTC. The chain carries TRBV29-1 and TRBJ1-2; 7 nucleotides align to TRBD1. The germline CDR1 and CDR2 sequences are SQVTM and ANQGSEA. Trimming removed 1 base from V and 3 bases from J; junction bases left unmatched: 5. The CDR3 sequence is 14 residues long.

This chain joins TRBV5-1 and TRBJ2-1, with TRBD1 identical over 8 bases. Germline CDR1 SGHRS, CDR2 YFSETQ. CDR3 length: 15 residues. V shed 5 bases and J 6 bases; nucleotides not matched to a gene: 10. The CDR3, as DNA: TGCGCCAGCAGTCAACCAACAGGGGGTGGCAATGAGCAGTTCTTC. This encodes CASSQPTGGGNEQFF.

The chain has TRBV24-1 and TRBJ2-1; TRBD2 matches 9 bases. Germline loops: CDR1 KGHDR, CDR2 SFDVKD. There are 16 residues in the CDR3. Germline trimming cut 4 bases from V and 7 bases from J; bases unmatched to any gene: 10. CDR3 amino acids: CATSDLGLATQNEQFF. Here the CDR3 DNA reads TGTGCCACCAGTGACTTGGGACTAGCAACACAAAATGAGCAGTTCTTC.

The chain carries TRBV9 and TRBJ2-5, with 12 positions matching TRBD2. This CDR3 is 16 amino acids long. V dropped 4 bases and J dropped 5; count of bases not matched to a gene: 9. Germline loops: CDR1 SGDLS, CDR2 YYNGEE. The CDR3 DNA reads TGTGCCAGCAGCCCCTGGACTAGCGGGAATTTGGAGACCCAGTACTTC. Encoded protein: CASSPWTSGNLETQYF. Full variable domain (missing parts from reference TRBV9 and TRBJ2-5): DSGVTQTPKHLITATGQRVTLRCSPRSGDLSVYWYQQSLDQGLQFLIQYYNGEERAKGNILERFSAQQFPDLHSELNLSSLELGDSALYFCASSPWTSGNLETQYFGPGTRLLVL.

V is TRBV2 and J is TRBJ2-1; D gene unclear. The V end lost 6 bases, the J end lost 9 bases, and 9 bases lay between the germline ends. CDR1 SNHLY and CDR2 FYNNEI come from the germline V gene. The CDR3 length is 11 residues. The CDR3 coding sequence is TGTGCCAGCAGGGAGTTCACTGAGCAGTTCTTC. It encodes CASREFTEQFF.

The chain employs TRBV28 and TRBJ1-1; 7 nucleotides match TRBD1. With 6 bases clipped from V and 4 bases from J, the junction kept 8 bases outside the gene matches. Germline V gene lookup returns CDR1 MDHEN and CDR2 SYDVKM. CDR3 size: 14 residues. This CDR3 reads CASRGGGSGTEAFF. In nucleotides, the CDR3 is TGTGCCAGCAGAGGGGGCGGGTCAGGCACTGAAGCTTTCTTT. The variable domain in full, completed from reference TRBV28 and TRBJ1-1, reads DVKVTQSSRYLVKRTGEKVFLECVQDMDHENMFWYRQDPGLGLRLIYFSYDVKMKEKGDIPEGYSVSREKKERFSLILESASTNQTSMYLCASRGGGSGTEAFFGQGTRLTVV.

In its sample, this clone was seen once. The genes are TRBV30 and TRBJ1-5; D not resolved. The CDR3 contains 17 residues. V lost 3 bases, J lost 6 bases, and 24 bases lay in between. The germline CDR1 and CDR2 sequences are GTSNPN and SVGIG (reference sequence). The CDR3 bases are TGTGCCTGGAGATTAAGTTTAAGGAGGTCAGCCAGTCAGCCCCAGCATTTT. Protein sequence: CAWRLSLRRSASQPQHF.

The CDR3 nucleotides read TGTGCCAGCAGCTTAGGGCAGGTGAGCAATCAGCCCCAGCATTTT. As protein: CASSLGQVSNQPQHF. This chain connects TRBV7-8 to TRBJ1-5; D call uncertain. This CDR3 has 15 amino acids. V was pared by 1 base and J by 1 base, with 8 bases between. Germline-derived CDR1 and CDR2 are SGHVS and FQNEAQ.

The DNA of the CDR3 is TGTGCCAGCAGCCCCCTAGCGGGACTTACCTACGAGCAGTACTTC. Its protein is CASSPLAGLTYEQYF. V gene TRBV5-4 combines with J gene TRBJ2-7; 9 bases agree with TRBD2. This CDR3 has 15 amino acids. The germline gives CDR1 SGHNT, CDR2 YYREEE (reference sequence). V dropped 4 bases and J dropped 2; count of bases not matched to a gene: 7.

This rearrangement joins TRBV18 to TRBJ2-1, with 7 bases matching TRBD2. V lost 2 bases to trimming and J lost 0 bases; unmatched junction nucleotides: 7. The germline V gene encodes CDR1 KGHSH and CDR2 LQKENI. This CDR3 spans 17 amino acids. The CDR3, as DNA: TGTGCCAGCTCACCATGGGGGGAGGGGAGCTCCTACAATGAGCAGTTCTTC. Amino acids: CASSPWGEGSSYNEQFF.

In nucleotides, the CDR3 is TGTGCCATCAGTGAACTGACAGATACGCAGTATTTT. Its protein is CAISELTDTQYF. The chain employs TRBV10-3 and TRBJ2-3; D remains unclear. Trimming took 3 bases from V and 3 from J, leaving 4 bases between them. This CDR3 has 12 residues. Germline V gene lookup returns CDR1 ENHRY and CDR2 SYGVKD.